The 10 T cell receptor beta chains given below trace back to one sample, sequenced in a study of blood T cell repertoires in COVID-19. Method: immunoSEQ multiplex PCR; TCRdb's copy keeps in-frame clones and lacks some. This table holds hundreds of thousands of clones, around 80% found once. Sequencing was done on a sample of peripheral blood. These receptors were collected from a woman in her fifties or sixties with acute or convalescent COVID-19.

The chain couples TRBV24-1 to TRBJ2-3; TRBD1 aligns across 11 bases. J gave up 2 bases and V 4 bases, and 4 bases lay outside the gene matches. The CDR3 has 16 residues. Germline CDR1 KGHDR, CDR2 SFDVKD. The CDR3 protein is CATSEQDRGPTDTQYF. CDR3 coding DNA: TGTGCCACCAGTGAGCAGGACAGGGGGCCCACAGATACGCAGTATTTT.

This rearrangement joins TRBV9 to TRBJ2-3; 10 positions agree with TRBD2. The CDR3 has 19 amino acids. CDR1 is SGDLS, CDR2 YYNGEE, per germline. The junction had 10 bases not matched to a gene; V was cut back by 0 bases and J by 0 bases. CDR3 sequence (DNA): TGTGCCAGCAGCGTAGGCCTTAGCGGGAGGACTACTAGCACAGATACGCAGTATTTT. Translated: CASSVGLSGRTTSTDTQYF. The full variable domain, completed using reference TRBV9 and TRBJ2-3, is DSGVTQTPKHLITATGQRVTLRCSPRSGDLSVYWYQQSLDQGLQFLIQYYNGEERAKGNILERFSAQQFPDLHSELNLSSLELGDSALYFCASSVGLSGRTTSTDTQYFGPGTRLTVL.

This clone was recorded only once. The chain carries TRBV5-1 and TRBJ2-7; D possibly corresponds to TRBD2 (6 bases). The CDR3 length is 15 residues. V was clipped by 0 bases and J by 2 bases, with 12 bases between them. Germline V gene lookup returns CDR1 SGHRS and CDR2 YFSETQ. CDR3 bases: TGCGCCAGCAGCTTGGGTCCTAGCGAAACCTACGAGCAGTACTTC. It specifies CASSLGPSETYEQYF.

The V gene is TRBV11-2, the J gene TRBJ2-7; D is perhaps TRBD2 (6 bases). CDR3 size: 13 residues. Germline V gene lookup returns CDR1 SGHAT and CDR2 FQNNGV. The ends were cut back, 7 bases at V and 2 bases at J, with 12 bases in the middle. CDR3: CASNVGGAYEQYF. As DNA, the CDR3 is TGTGCCAGCAACGTGGGGGGAGCCTACGAGCAGTACTTC.

In DNA, the CDR3 is TGTGCCAGCAGCTCTAGCGGGAGTGATCAAGAGACCCAGTACTTC. Its protein product is CASSSSGSDQETQYF. The rearrangement links TRBV11-1 to TRBJ2-5; 10 bases line up with TRBD2. The CDR3 consists of 15 residues. V shed 4 bases and J 2 bases; nucleotides not matched to a gene: 4. CDR1 and CDR2 from the germline V gene are SGHAT and FQDESV (reference sequence).

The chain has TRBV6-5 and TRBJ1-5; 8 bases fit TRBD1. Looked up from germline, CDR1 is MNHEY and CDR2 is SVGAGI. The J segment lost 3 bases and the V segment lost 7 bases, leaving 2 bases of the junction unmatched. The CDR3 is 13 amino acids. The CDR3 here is CASKDRANQPQHF. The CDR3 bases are TGTGCCAGCAAGGACAGGGCCAATCAGCCCCAGCATTTT.

CDR3 residues: CAWIPGISGNTIYF. The CDR3 DNA sequence: TGTGCCTGGATCCCCGGGATCTCTGGAAACACCATATATTTT. V usage is TRBV30 and J usage is TRBJ1-3; D is undetermined. The CDR3 is 14 residues long. Germline CDR1 GTSNPN, CDR2 SVGIG (reference sequence). V lost 4 bases and J lost 0, with 10 bases in between.

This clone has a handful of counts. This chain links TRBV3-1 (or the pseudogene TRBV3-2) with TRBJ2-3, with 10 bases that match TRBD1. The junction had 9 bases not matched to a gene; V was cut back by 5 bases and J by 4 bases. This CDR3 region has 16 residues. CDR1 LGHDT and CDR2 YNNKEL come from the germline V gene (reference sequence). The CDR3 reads CASSSRDRGWADTQYF. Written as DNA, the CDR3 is TGTGCCAGCAGCTCCCGGGACAGGGGATGGGCAGATACGCAGTATTTT.

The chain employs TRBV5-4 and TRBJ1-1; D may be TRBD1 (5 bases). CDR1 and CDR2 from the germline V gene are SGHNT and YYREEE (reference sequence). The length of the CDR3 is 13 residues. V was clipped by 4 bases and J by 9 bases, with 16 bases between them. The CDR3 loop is CASSAGPVEQAFF. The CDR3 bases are TGTGCCAGCAGCGCGGGACCTGTAGAGCAAGCTTTCTTT.

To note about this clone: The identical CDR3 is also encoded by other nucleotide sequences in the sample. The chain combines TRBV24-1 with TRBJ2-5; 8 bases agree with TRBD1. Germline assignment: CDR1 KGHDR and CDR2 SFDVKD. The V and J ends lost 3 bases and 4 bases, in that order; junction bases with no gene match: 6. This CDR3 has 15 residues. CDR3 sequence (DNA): TGTGCCACCAGTGATAGCAGGGGGCGTGGAGAGACCCAGTACTTC. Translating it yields CATSDSRGRGETQYF.